This T cell receptor (beta chain) was sequenced in a study of graft-versus-host responses after intestinal transplantation. The table came from immunoSEQ multiplex PCR; TCRdb's copy has only in-frame clones and leaves some out. This table holds about 86,000 clones, 88% found once. Findings of the study overall: GvH clones were identified in recipient marrow, with some first appearing in ileum or blood.

V gave up 4 bases and J gave up 4 bases, with 13 bases separating them. Germline CDR1 SGHVS, CDR2 FNYEAQ. The CDR3 extends over 15 amino acids. Comments on this clone: Its antigen remains unknown.

The gene calls are TRBV7-6 and TRBJ2-2; no clear D gene. The source is a human donor who was the organ donor for an intestinal transplant. The material sequenced was unstimulated CD4+ T cells sorted from spleen or lymph node cells, taken before transplant. The CDR3 nucleotides read TGTGCCAGCAGCTCCCGCGGTTCGGGCACCGGGGAGCTGTTTTTT. Its translation: CASSSRGSGTGELFF.